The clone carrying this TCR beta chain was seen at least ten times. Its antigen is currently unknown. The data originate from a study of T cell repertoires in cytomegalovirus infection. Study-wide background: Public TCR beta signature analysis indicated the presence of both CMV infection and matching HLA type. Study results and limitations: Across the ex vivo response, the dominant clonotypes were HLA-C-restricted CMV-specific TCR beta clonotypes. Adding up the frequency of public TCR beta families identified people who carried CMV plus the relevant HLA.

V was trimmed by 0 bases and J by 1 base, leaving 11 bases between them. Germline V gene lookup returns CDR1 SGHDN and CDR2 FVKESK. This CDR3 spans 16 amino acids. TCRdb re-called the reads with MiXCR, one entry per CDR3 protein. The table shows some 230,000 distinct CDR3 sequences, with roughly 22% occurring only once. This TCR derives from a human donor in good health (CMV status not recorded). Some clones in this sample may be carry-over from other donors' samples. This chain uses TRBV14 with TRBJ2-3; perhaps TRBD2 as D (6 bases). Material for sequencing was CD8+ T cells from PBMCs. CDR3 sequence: CASSQDRSGGTDTQYF. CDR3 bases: TGTGCCAGCAGCCAAGATAGATCGGGGGGCACAGATACGCAGTATTTT.